This TCR beta chain was recovered during a study of molecular identifiers for immune sequencing clone quantification. The V and J ends lost 1 base and 0 bases, in that order; junction bases with no gene match: 6. The CDR3 contains 17 residues. Using a CD8+CD4-CCR7+CD45RA+ phenotype, naive CD8 T cells were sorted. TCRdb re-called the PCR reads with MiXCR, one entry per CDR3 protein. The sample includes approximately 12,000 distinct CDR3 sequences, about 16% of them seen just once. The specimen was naive CD8+ T cells from blood, with Jurkat cell RNA spiked in. Stated subset: FACS-sorted CD8+CD4-CCR7+CD45RA+ naive T cells. The gene calls are TRBV12-3 or TRBV12-4 and TRBJ2-7; 10 bases are a match to TRBD2. This TCR came from a human donor in good health. Some libraries in this study had Jurkat cell RNA spiked in. CDR3 coding DNA: TGTGCCAGCAGTTTAGGACTAGCGGGCCCATTCTCCTACGAGCAGTACTTC. Residues: CASSLGLAGPFSYEQYF.